Each of the 30 T cell receptor beta chains below was sequenced from the same sample in a study of T cell responses to AZD1222 COVID-19 vaccine (dated by TCRdb to the early 2020s). Libraries were built with the immunoSEQ multiplex PCR assay. TCRdb obtained this table from immuneACCESS and retained in-frame rearrangements with V and J assigned. These tables miss some clones; where compared with another copy, unresolved V genes account for less than half of the shortfall, and the remainder is unexplained. The sample has 65,000 to 80,000 clones on record, about 91% of them singletons. Jointly, the top ten make up roughly 7% of the sample. The time point label, as the study defines it: baseline before first vaccination. The treatment or condition label, as the study defines it: meningococcal conjugate vaccine given as trial control. This specimen consisted of peripheral blood, obtained on day 0 of MenACWY control vaccination. All receptors come from an adult in good health.

V gene TRBV7-9 combines with J gene TRBJ1-5, with D possibly TRBD1 on 6 matching bases. V was cut by 1 base and J by 8 bases, with 9 bases left in between. Germline values: CDR1 SEHNR, CDR2 FQNEAQ (reference sequence). The CDR3 extends over 13 amino acids. In DNA form, the CDR3 reads TGTGCCAGCAGCTTAGGGGGGGCTGAGCCCCAGCATTTT. It yields the protein CASSLGGAEPQHF.

The chain carries TRBV7-3 and TRBJ2-3; D might be TRBD2 (5 bases). CDR3 size: 15 residues. The V and J ends lost 3 bases and 3 bases respectively, with 13 bases between them. The germline V gene has CDR1 SGHTA and CDR2 FQGTGA. CDR3 residues: CASSLGGGRTDTQYF. CDR3 sequence (DNA): TGTGCCAGCAGCTTGGGTGGCGGGCGAACAGATACGCAGTATTTT.

The CDR3 is CATSNSMDEKLFF. The CDR3 coding sequence is TGTGCCACCAGCAATTCTATGGATGAAAAACTGTTTTTT. The V call is TRBV15, the J call TRBJ1-4; D not certain. This CDR3 contains 13 residues. V was cut by 4 bases and J by 6 bases, with 9 bases left in between. Germline-derived CDR1 and CDR2 are LNHNV and YYDKDF (reference sequence).

J is TRBJ1-3 and V is TRBV5-1; 9 bases are a match to TRBD1. The ends lost 3 bases at V and 0 bases at J; junction bases unmatched: 4. This CDR3 region has 16 residues. Germline CDR1 is SGHRS and CDR2 is YFSETQ. The CDR3 loop is CASSSDRGYSGNTIYF. The CDR3 DNA reads TGCGCCAGCAGCTCGGACAGGGGATACTCTGGAAACACCATATATTTT. The entire variable domain, with the rest obtained from reference TRBV5-1 and TRBJ1-3, is as follows: KAGVTQTPRYLIKTRGQQVTLSCSPISGHRSVSWYQQTPGQGLQFLFEYFSETQRNKGNFPGRFSGRQFSNSRSEMNVSTLELGDSALYLCASSSDRGYSGNTIYFGEGSWLTVV.

The chain recombines TRBV6-2 or TRBV6-3 with TRBJ2-7; TRBD1 matches at 7 bases. J gave up 6 bases and V 3 bases, and 8 bases lay outside the gene matches. CDR3 length: 14 residues. Germline-derived CDR1 and CDR2 are MNHEY and SVGEGT. CDR3 sequence: CASSYLDRVGEQYF. The CDR3, as DNA: TGTGCCAGCAGTTATCTTGACAGGGTTGGCGAGCAGTACTTC.

This chain connects TRBV27 to TRBJ2-7; 8 bases are shared with TRBD2. The germline V gene encodes CDR1 MNHEY and CDR2 SMNVEV (reference sequence). This CDR3 spans 15 amino acids. J gave up 0 bases and V 7 bases, and 8 bases lay outside the gene matches. The CDR3 reads CASIPTSVSSYEQYF. CDR3 DNA: TGTGCCAGCATCCCGACTAGCGTTAGCTCCTACGAGCAGTACTTC.

The rearrangement uses TRBV6-4 and TRBJ2-1, with TRBD2 identical over 8 bases. J gave up 7 bases and V 5 bases, and 7 bases lay outside the gene matches. The CDR3 contains 14 residues. Germline CDR1 MRHNA, CDR2 SNTAGT. The CDR3 bases are TGTGCCAGCAGTAACGGGGGGGCGGGGAATGAGCAGTTCTTC. Protein: CASSNGGAGNEQFF.

Comment on this clone: This same CDR3 is encoded by further DNA sequences in the sample. The chain recombines TRBV6-5 with TRBJ1-6; D gene ambiguous. Between the trimmed V and J ends, which lost 2 bases and 6 bases, there was a span of 8 bases. The CDR3 loop spans 14 amino acids. The germline V gene has CDR1 MNHEY and CDR2 SVGAGI. The CDR3 loop reads CASSYAGGNSPLHF. The DNA for the CDR3 is TGTGCCAGCAGTTACGCTGGAGGTAATTCACCCCTCCACTTT.

The V and J genes are TRBV19 and TRBJ2-6; no clear D gene. Germline loops: CDR1 LNHDA, CDR2 SQIVND (reference sequence). This CDR3 has 14 amino acids. Trimming took off 9 bases at V and 3 bases at J, with 12 bases between the two ends. CDR3 residues: CASFKGGGANVLTF. Written as DNA, the CDR3 is TGTGCCAGCTTCAAGGGTGGTGGGGCCAACGTCCTGACTTTC.

This sequence joins TRBV27 and TRBJ2-7, with a possible D match to TRBD2 (6 bases). Deletions cut 8 bases from V and 2 bases from J, with 22 bases between. The CDR3 runs 16 residues. Germline V gene lookup returns CDR1 MNHEY and CDR2 SMNVEV (reference sequence). Here the CDR3 reads CASGGFQEKYPYEQYF. The CDR3 DNA is TGTGCCAGCGGGGGGTTCCAGGAAAAATACCCCTACGAGCAGTACTTC.

This chain joins TRBV23-1 and TRBJ1-6; maybe TRBD1 (5 bases). TRBV23-1 has ORF status, its function being uncertain. The CDR3 consists of 16 residues. Between the trimmed V and J ends, which lost 0 bases and 4 bases, there was a span of 10 bases. The CDR3 spells CASSQSTGPYNSPLHF. The CDR3, as DNA: TGCGCCAGCAGTCAATCAACAGGCCCATATAATTCACCCCTCCACTTT.

The CDR3, as DNA: TGCGCCAGCAGCTTTAACAGGGTAGAGGAGACCCAGTACTTC. Protein product: CASSFNRVEETQYF. The gene calls are TRBV5-1 and TRBJ2-5, with a weak D call TRBD1 (6 bases). Germline CDR1 is SGHRS and CDR2 is YFSETQ. This CDR3 spans 14 amino acids. Trimming stripped 2 bases from V and 5 bases from J, with 13 bases between.

The genes are TRBV29-1 and TRBJ1-2; D gene uncertain. The germline gives CDR1 SQVTM, CDR2 ANQGSEA. The CDR3 runs to 13 residues. The V and J ends lost 4 bases and 1 base respectively, with 10 bases between them. The CDR3 sequence: CSVGPPSNYGYTF. In DNA form, the CDR3 reads TGCAGCGTTGGTCCCCCGAGTAACTATGGCTACACCTTC.

This clone has more than one count but fewer than ten. The chain has TRBV3-1 (or the pseudogene TRBV3-2) and TRBJ2-2; D remains unclear. The CDR3 is 12 amino acids. The ends were cut back, 2 bases at V and 6 bases at J, with 4 bases in the middle. From germline, CDR1 is LGHDT and CDR2 YNNKEL (reference sequence). The CDR3 protein is CASSQSAGELFF. The CDR3 coding sequence is TGTGCCAGCAGCCAAAGTGCCGGGGAGCTGTTTTTT.

The chain employs TRBV20-1 and TRBJ1-2; D is unresolved. Trimming removed 7 bases from V and 8 bases from J, with 14 bases in between. Germline V gene sequence: CDR1 DFQATT, CDR2 SNEGSKA (reference sequence). The CDR3 contains 11 residues. DNA for the CDR3: TGCAGTGGAAAAATCGTCTGGGGCTACACCTTC. Encoded protein: CSGKIVWGYTF.

CDR3 region: CASSYTPGQGDTGELFF. The CDR3 nucleotides are TGTGCCAGCAGCTACACCCCCGGACAGGGGGACACCGGGGAGCTGTTTTTT. This chain joins TRBV7-2 and TRBJ2-2; 10 bases fit TRBD1. This CDR3 comprises 17 residues. Germline CDR1 SGHTA, CDR2 FQGNSA. V trimming: 4 bases; J trimming: 3 bases; junction bases outside the gene matches: 8. Drawing the rest from reference TRBV7-2 and TRBJ2-2, the complete variable domain is GAGVSQSPSNKVTEKGKDVELRCDPISGHTALYWYRQSLGQGLEFLIYFQGNSAPDKSGLPSDRFSAERTGGSVSTLTIQRTQQEDSAVYLCASSYTPGQGDTGELFFGEGSRLTVL.

V is TRBV19 and J is TRBJ2-7; weak D call: TRBD1 (5 bases). Deletions cut 9 bases from V and 3 bases from J, with 12 bases between. In germline, CDR1 is LNHDA, CDR2 SQIVND (reference sequence). The CDR3 runs to 12 residues. The CDR3 here is CARTTTDYEQYF. The CDR3 region has the DNA TGTGCCAGAACAACGACAGACTACGAGCAGTACTTC.

Here the CDR3 reads CASGFGGPYEQYF. CDR3 coding DNA: TGTGCTAGTGGTTTCGGGGGGCCCTACGAGCAGTACTTC. The chain joins TRBV12-5 to TRBJ2-7; possibly TRBD2 for D (7 bases). The germline gives CDR1 LGHNT, CDR2 FRNRAP. Trimming took off 3 bases at V and 2 bases at J, with 8 bases between the two ends. CDR3 size: 13 residues.

This clone occurred once. The chain recombines TRBV14 with TRBJ2-5; D possibly corresponds to TRBD2 (5 bases). This CDR3 contains 16 residues. Trimming shortened V by 2 bases and J by 1 base, and 14 bases separated the two germline ends. Germline loops: CDR1 SGHDN, CDR2 FVKESK. This CDR3 is CASSQLMGDSQETQYF. The CDR3 DNA sequence: TGTGCCAGCAGCCAACTAATGGGAGACTCCCAAGAGACCCAGTACTTC.

This chain uses TRBV5-8 with TRBJ2-6; 7 bases align to TRBD1. V gave up 3 bases and J gave up 4 bases; unmatched junction bases: 7. This CDR3 spans 16 amino acids. CDR1 and CDR2 from the germline V gene are SGHTS and YDEGEE. The CDR3 loop is CASSSYRGLGANVLTF. The DNA of the CDR3 is TGTGCCAGCAGCTCCTACAGGGGTTTGGGGGCCAACGTCCTGACTTTC.

This rearrangement joins TRBV19 to TRBJ1-1, with TRBD1 matching 7 bases. The CDR3 totals 16 residues. Germline CDR1 is LNHDA and CDR2 is SQIVND (reference sequence). With V trimmed by 4 bases and J by 0 bases, 8 bases remained unmatched. CDR3 nucleotides: TGTGCCAGTAGTAGGTTAGACAGGGACATGAACACTGAAGCTTTCTTT. Translation gives CASSRLDRDMNTEAFF.

V usage is TRBV5-6 and J usage is TRBJ2-2; TRBD1 agrees at 7 bases. This CDR3 has 15 amino acids. Germline loops: CDR1 SGHDT, CDR2 YYEEEE. J was trimmed by 2 bases and V by 3 bases; bases with no gene match: 4. The CDR3 sequence is CASSYGTVNTGELFF. CDR3 nucleotide sequence: TGTGCCAGCAGCTACGGGACAGTTAACACCGGGGAGCTGTTTTTT.

The rearrangement links TRBV5-1 to TRBJ1-2, with 11 bases fitting TRBD1. CDR1 is SGHRS and CDR2 is YFSETQ in the germline V gene. Trimming took 4 bases from V and 3 from J; bases not matched to a gene: 2. The CDR3 runs 14 residues. This chain's CDR3 is CASSRTGGDYGYTF. The DNA of the CDR3 is TGCGCCAGCAGCCGGACAGGGGGCGACTATGGCTACACCTTC.

V and J are TRBV6-2 or TRBV6-3 and TRBJ1-3; unclear D gene. Germline assignment: CDR1 MNHEY and CDR2 SVGEGT. V was cut by 2 bases and J by 0 bases, with 8 bases left in between. This CDR3 spans 15 amino acids. DNA of the CDR3: TGTGCCAGCAGTTACCCCGGACGCTCTGGAAACACCATATATTTT. Amino acids: CASSYPGRSGNTIYF.

This chain connects TRBV5-1 to TRBJ2-1; 8 bases align to TRBD2. The germline V gene encodes CDR1 SGHRS and CDR2 YFSETQ. The ends lost 0 bases at V and 1 base at J; junction bases unmatched: 3. The CDR3 is made up of 16 amino acids. The CDR3 DNA reads TGCGCCAGCAGCTTGGGGCCGGGAGGGTCCTACAATGAGCAGTTCTTC. Translated: CASSLGPGGSYNEQFF.

As DNA, the CDR3 is TGTGCCAGCTCACCAAGGGAGGCTTCCTCCTACAATGAGCAGTTCTTC. As protein: CASSPREASSYNEQFF. The rearrangement joins TRBV18 to TRBJ2-1, with D perhaps matching TRBD2 (6 bases). The CDR3 contains 16 residues. Trimming cost V 2 bases and J 0 bases, with 11 bases left between them. CDR1 is KGHSH and CDR2 is LQKENI in the germline V gene.

The CDR3 DNA sequence: TGTGCCAGTAGCGCGGACAGGGTATTTTCCTACAATGAGCAGTTCTTC. It is translated as CASSADRVFSYNEQFF. The chain joins TRBV19 to TRBJ2-1; TRBD1 aligns across 8 bases. V was pared by 6 bases and J by 1 base, with 8 bases of the junction left unmatched. CDR1 LNHDA and CDR2 SQIVND come from the germline V gene (reference sequence). The CDR3 is 16 amino acids.

V is TRBV29-1 and J is TRBJ2-7, with D unclear. The CDR3 contains 12 residues. V was trimmed by 7 bases and J by 2 bases, leaving 12 bases between them. Germline CDR1 and CDR2: SQVTM and ANQGSEA. CDR3 bases: TGCAGCGGTGGCTTAAATGCCTACGAGCAGTACTTC. It translates to CSGGLNAYEQYF.

This chain connects TRBV6-2 or TRBV6-3 to TRBJ2-3, with 15 bases matching TRBD2. V lost 2 bases to trimming and J lost 0 bases; unmatched junction nucleotides: 12. The CDR3 length is 21 residues. Germline V CDR1 and CDR2: MNHEY, SVGEGT. CDR3 bases: TGTGCCAGCAGTTACCCCGGGACTAGCGGGGGGACCACTGGTAGCACAGATACGCAGTATTTT. Amino acids: CASSYPGTSGGTTGSTDTQYF.

This clone was counted a single time. The chain combines TRBV9 with TRBJ2-7; 14 bases align to TRBD2. V gave up 2 bases and J gave up 6 bases; unmatched junction bases: 1. The length of the CDR3 is 14 residues. Germline CDR1 is SGDLS and CDR2 is YYNGEE. In DNA, the CDR3 is TGTGCCAGCAGCGTGGGACTAGCGGGAGCCGAGCAGTACTTC. The encoded protein is CASSVGLAGAEQYF.